Each of the 18 T cell receptor beta chains below was sequenced from the same sample in a study of T cells in women clearing cervical HPV infection. Profiled with immunoSEQ multiplex PCR; TCRdb holds only in-frame clones, not every one. Across under 40,000 clones, the top ten clones capture roughly 7.3% of the sample. Sequencing was carried out using blood buffy coat. The source is a woman between 18 and 70 years old with a cervical HPV16 infection that either progressed to CIN3+ or cleared (not recorded which).

Note on this clone: Sequencing ends 3 residues short of the CDR3 end; the germline J gene provides the rest. The J gene is TRBJ2-5, the V gene TRBV5-1, with TRBD1 matching 7 bases. This CDR3 contains 15 residues. Germline V lookup: CDR1 SGHRS, CDR2 YFSETQ. The DNA read from the CDR3 is TGCGCCAGCAGCTTGGGGACAGGTAACACAGATACC. Its translation is CASSLGTGNTDT. The full CDR3 is CASSLGTGNTDTQYF. The variable domain in full, with the rest retrieved from reference TRBV5-1 and TRBJ2-5, is KAGVTQTPRYLIKTRGQQVTLSCSPISGHRSVSWYQQTPGQGLQFLFEYFSETQRNKGNFPGRFSGRQFSNSRSEMNVSTLELGDSALYLCASSLGTGNTDTQYFGPGTRLLVL.

Details on this clone: The read comes to an end 3 residues before the CDR3 does, leaving the germline J gene to fill in the end. The chain combines TRBV28 with TRBJ2-7; D uncertain. CDR3 size: 13 residues. Germline V gene sequence: CDR1 MDHEN, CDR2 SYDVKM. The ends were cut back, 3 bases at V and 5 bases at J, with 11 bases in the middle. The CDR3 DNA, read in part, is TGTGCCAGCAGTTTCCGGTCGGTGGACGAG. It codes for CASSFRSVDE. The whole CDR3 protein is CASSFRSVDEQYF.

Of note for this clone: The CDR3 is cut off 3 residues early in the read; its end comes from the germline J gene. The chain has TRBV19 and TRBJ2-7, with 7 bases lining up with TRBD2. Germline V gives CDR1 LNHDA, CDR2 SQIVND (reference sequence). V was pared by 4 bases and J by 5 bases, with 5 bases of the junction left unmatched. The length of the CDR3 is 13 residues. CDR3 region: CASSRSLADEQYF. The CDR3 DNA, read in part, is TGTGCCAGTAGTAGGTCGCTAGCGGACGAG.

Turning to this clone: The read gets to within 3 residues of the CDR3 end, and the germline J gene fills in the rest. The chain has TRBV2 and TRBJ2-7; D is perhaps TRBD1 (5 bases). Trimming left V 5 bases short and J 4 bases short, with 9 bases between. CDR1 and CDR2 from the germline V gene are SNHLY and FYNNEI. The CDR3 covers 12 residues. Partial CDR3 DNA: TGTGCCAGCAGTCACAGGTATTACGAG. It encodes CASSHRYYE. The full CDR3 reads CASSHRYYEQYF.

Concerning this clone: The read halts 3 residues ahead of the CDR3 end, with the missing end drawn from the germline J gene. The chain uses TRBV30 and TRBJ1-1; D is unclear. The CDR3 is made up of 13 amino acids. From germline, CDR1 is GTSNPN and CDR2 SVGIG (reference sequence). Between the trimmed V and J ends, which lost 4 bases and 4 bases, there was a span of 13 bases. This chain's CDR3 is CAWTHGVGTEAFF. CDR3 bases read: TGTGCCTGGACCCACGGGGTGGGCACTGAA. The full variable domain, rest sourced from reference TRBV30 and TRBJ1-1, is SQTIHQWPATLVQPVGSPLSLECTVEGTSNPNLYWYRQAAGRGLQLLFYSVGIGQISSEVPQNLSASRPQDRQFILSSKKLLLSDSGFYLCAWTHGVGTEAFFGQGTRLTVV.

Comments on this clone: Mismatch with germline at one junction end may stem from a read error. The CDR3 extends 3 residues past the end of the read, so its final part is completed from the germline J gene. This rearrangement joins TRBV19 to TRBJ1-5, with D maybe TRBD1 (5 bases). From germline, CDR1 is LNHDA and CDR2 SQIVND (reference sequence). The CDR3 consists of 14 residues. The CDR3 spells CASRIGTFNQPQHF. The sequenced CDR3 bases are TGTGCCAGTAGGATAGGGACTTTTAATCAGCCC.

In the case of this clone: The CDR3 end lies 3 residues beyond the end of the read and is filled in from the germline J gene. The chain combines TRBV5-1 with TRBJ1-2; D unclear. Trimming shortened V by 0 bases and J by 7 bases, and 19 bases separated the two germline ends. Per the germline V gene, CDR1 is SGHRS and CDR2 is YFSETQ. The length of the CDR3 is 16 residues. This CDR3 reads CASSLGLSSGSAGYTF. CDR3 DNA (partial): TGCGCCAGCAGCTTGGGTCTTAGTTCAGGAAGTGCTGGC.

Comments on this clone: The CDR3 end lies 3 residues beyond the end of the read and is filled in from the germline J gene. The gene calls are TRBV19 and TRBJ1-1; no definite D call. Trimming shortened V by 1 base and J by 0 bases, and 6 bases separated the two germline ends. CDR3 size: 14 residues. Germline-derived CDR1 and CDR2 are LNHDA and SQIVND (reference sequence). This CDR3 is CASSIGHMNTEAFF. The DNA read from the CDR3 is TGTGCCAGTAGTATAGGACACATGAACACTGAA.

Notes on this clone: The read ends 3 residues early relative to the CDR3; the germline J gene fills the gap. The chain uses TRBV5-1 and TRBJ1-2; possibly TRBD1 for D (6 bases). CDR1 is SGHRS, CDR2 YFSETQ, per germline. The CDR3 totals 16 residues. CDR3 sequence reads: CASSLSSNRAMGGYTF. The CDR3 DNA, read in part, is TGCGCCAGCAGCTTGAGCTCGAACAGGGCGATGGGAGGC.

As to this clone: The read ends 3 residues early relative to the CDR3; the germline J gene fills the gap. The chain carries TRBV7-2 and TRBJ1-5; D gene unclear. The CDR3 consists of 14 residues. Germline V gene lookup returns CDR1 SGHTA and CDR2 FQGNSA. V shed 5 bases and J shed 6 bases, with 14 bases lying between them. The DNA read from the CDR3 is TGTGCCAGCAGCAGAGAGGCCAGAGGTCAGCCC. Residues: CASSREARGQP. The whole CDR3 reads CASSREARGQPQHF.

With regard to this clone: The sequence runs out 3 residues before the end of the CDR3; the remainder is reconstructed from the germline J gene. The genes are TRBV5-1 and TRBJ1-2; the D is unclear. Germline V gene sequence: CDR1 SGHRS, CDR2 YFSETQ. The CDR3 spans 15 residues. CDR3 region: CASSQTGRSTDTYTF. The part of the CDR3 DNA that was read is TGCGCCAGCAGCCAAACTGGAAGGAGCACAGATACC.

To note about this clone: Coverage ceases 3 residues before the CDR3 finishes, and the germline J gene fills in the end. The chain has TRBV2 and TRBJ1-1, with D unclear. V shed 2 bases and J shed 3 bases, with 4 bases lying between them. The V gene's germline CDR1 is SNHLY and CDR2 FYNNEI. The CDR3 extends over 12 amino acids. The CDR3 bases that were read are TGTGCCAGCAGTGAACTCGACACTGAA. This translates into CASSELDTE. Given in full, the CDR3 is CASSELDTEAFF. Together with reference TRBV2 and TRBJ1-1, the CDR3 gives the full variable domain: EPEVTQTPSHQVTQMGQEVILRCVPISNHLYFYWYRQILGQKVEFLVSFYNNEISEKSEIFDDQFSVERPDGSNFTLKIRSTKLEDSAMYFCASSELDTEAFFGQGTRLTVV.

As regards this clone: The observed sequence ends 3 residues before the CDR3 terminus, with the missing tail filled in from the germline J gene. The V and J genes are TRBV7-6 and TRBJ1-2, with D hard to call. The germline CDR1 and CDR2 sequences are SGHVS and FNYEAQ. The CDR3 is 15 amino acids. The covered CDR3 bases are TGTGCCAGCAGCTCCCGACTAGCGGGAGTCTACGAC. This encodes CASSSRLAGVYD. The full CDR3 is CASSSRLAGVYDYTF.

A word on this clone: The CDR3 goes on 3 residues after the read ends, and that part is filled in from the germline J gene. The chain carries TRBV7-9 and TRBJ2-2, with D possibly TRBD1 on 6 matching bases. CDR1 is SEHNR, CDR2 FQNEAQ, per germline (reference sequence). The CDR3 sequence is 13 residues long. The CDR3: CASSPDSAEKLFF. Partial CDR3 DNA: TGTGCCAGCTCCCCGGACAGCGCCGAAAAG.

The CDR3 spells CSVGGRTGLRGEQYF. The CDR3 DNA, read in part, is TGCAGCGTGGGGGGTAGGACAGGGCTTCGAGGCGAG. V gene TRBV29-1 combines with J gene TRBJ2-7, with TRBD1 matching over 8 bases. The read falls 3 residues short of the CDR3 end, and the missing part is taken from the germline J gene. Germline loops: CDR1 SQVTM, CDR2 ANQGSEA. The V gene end was trimmed by 6 bases and the J gene end by 6 bases; junction bases not matched to a gene: 16. The CDR3 extends over 15 amino acids.

For this clone: From the germline J gene comes the end of the CDR3, since the read stops 3 residues before it. The genes are TRBV7-9 and TRBJ1-1, with D perhaps matching TRBD1 (5 bases). The CDR3 sequence is 15 residues long. V lost 0 bases and J lost 0, with 8 bases in between. The germline V gene encodes CDR1 SEHNR and CDR2 FQNEAQ (reference sequence). The CDR3: CASSLAGGMNTEAFF. CDR3 DNA (partial): TGTGCCAGCAGCTTAGCTGGGGGGATGAACACTGAA.

Notes on this clone: The CDR3 end lies 3 residues beyond the end of the read and is filled in from the germline J gene. V usage is TRBV7-6 and J usage is TRBJ2-2, with 12 bases lining up with TRBD2. Germline CDR1 is SGHVS and CDR2 is FNYEAQ. The junction had 6 bases not matched to a gene; V was cut back by 5 bases and J by 5 bases. This CDR3 contains 16 residues. Incomplete CDR3 DNA: TGTGCCAGCAGCCCTACTAGCGGGAGGCTGACCGGGGAG. Protein sequence: CASSPTSGRLTGE. The full CDR3 protein is CASSPTSGRLTGELFF.

With regard to this clone: The sequenced fragment ends 3 residues before the CDR3 boundary, so the rest is inferred from the germline J gene. The chain recombines TRBV7-8 with TRBJ1-5; a possible D gene is TRBD1 (5 bases). Germline CDR1 is SGHVS and CDR2 is FQNEAQ. The CDR3 totals 14 residues. The germline V and J ends were trimmed by 3 bases and 7 bases, with 13 bases remaining between them. The CDR3 sequence: CASSLGGAGQPQHF. CDR3 DNA, as far as it was read: TGTGCCAGCAGCTTGGGAGGGGCTGGGCAGCCC.